The next 3 T cell receptor beta chains were all read from a single sample in a study of cytomegalovirus exposure and HLA in healthy donors (dated by TCRdb to about 2017). The library was made by the immunoSEQ multiplex PCR assay. For the multiplex PCR, a mixture combining 60 forward primers for TCR Vbeta segments and 13 reverse primers for TCR Jbeta segments was used. The source is immuneACCESS, and TCRdb retained only in-frame sequences with V and J called. Part of the clones is not carried over; for the studies checked, unresolved V genes explain less than half of this, and the remainder is unexplained. The sample table lists roughly 100,000 clones, around 76% of them with a count of one. The ten largest make up roughly 8% of the sample. Material: PBMCs. The receptor source for this set is a man aged 35 to 55 in good health and CMV-seropositive.

The chain carries TRBV10-2 and TRBJ1-5; tentatively, D is TRBD1 (5 bases). Trimming shortened V by 2 bases and J by 13 bases, and 12 bases separated the two germline ends. This CDR3 comprises 12 residues. Germline CDR1 reads WSHSY; CDR2 reads SAAADI. The CDR3 region has the DNA TGCGCCAGCAGTGAGACCAGGGCAGGGCAGCATTTT. It encodes CASSETRAGQHF.

This chain connects TRBV27 to TRBJ2-7, with 9 bases aligning to TRBD1. The CDR3 contains 13 residues. V shed 5 bases and J 3 bases; nucleotides not matched to a gene: 2. The germline gives CDR1 MNHEY, CDR2 SMNVEV (reference sequence). DNA of the CDR3: TGTGCCAGCAGTACGGGACAGGGCTACGAGCAGTACTTC. Encoded protein: CASSTGQGYEQYF.

The V and J genes are TRBV27 and TRBJ1-2; D remains unclear. The CDR3 loop spans 13 amino acids. CDR1 MNHEY and CDR2 SMNVEV come from the germline V gene (reference sequence). V shed 3 bases and J shed 2 bases, with 7 bases lying between them. CDR3 sequence: CASSFDGNYGYTF. Written as DNA, the CDR3 is TGTGCCAGCAGTTTTGACGGGAACTATGGCTACACCTTC.